Each of the 32 T cell receptor beta chains below was sequenced from the same sample in a study of Ad26.COV2.S vaccination and SARS-CoV-2 variants. Only in-frame clones appear in the TCRdb table, and some are missing; sequencing was by immunoSEQ multiplex PCR. The table has about 680,000 clones, around 90% seen once; the top ten hold about 1.5%. Treatment defined: approximately 18 received Ad26.COV2.S at low or high dose, single or two shots; several received placebo; per-sample allocation not given. Specimen acquisition occurred on day 63 following the initial vaccine or placebo injection. The sample was peripheral blood, taken in a trial of Ad26.COV2.S vaccine versus placebo. All receptors come from a person aged 18-60 years who received the Ad26.COV2.S COVID-19 vaccine or a placebo.

V and J are TRBV27 and TRBJ2-5; TRBD1 is a possible D gene (6 bases). Trimming removed 5 bases at V and 5 bases at J, with 18 bases between. The CDR3 length is 15 residues. Per the germline V gene, CDR1 is MNHEY and CDR2 is SMNVEV (reference sequence). The CDR3 is CASSPLDSRTETQYF. CDR3 sequence (DNA): TGTGCCAGCAGTCCCTTGGACAGCCGGACGGAGACCCAGTACTTC.

This sequence joins TRBV24-1 and TRBJ1-2; D remains ambiguous. Germline CDR1 KGHDR, CDR2 SFDVKD. CDR3 length: 13 residues. The V and J ends lost 5 bases and 4 bases respectively, with 10 bases between them. The CDR3 DNA sequence: TGTGCCACCAGTGGGTCTCCACGCTATGGCTACACCTTC. The encoded protein is CATSGSPRYGYTF.

This chain uses TRBV2 with TRBJ2-5; a weak D match, TRBD1 (6 bases). There are 12 residues in the CDR3. CDR1 is SNHLY and CDR2 is FYNNEI in the germline V gene. V was shortened by 4 bases and J by 5 bases, with 8 bases between the two germline ends. CDR3 amino acids: CASSVQGETQYF. The DNA of the CDR3 is TGTGCCAGCAGTGTTCAGGGGGAGACCCAGTACTTC.

The V call is TRBV14, the J call TRBJ1-2; D uncertain. Trimming shortened V by 1 base and J by 8 bases, and 14 bases separated the two germline ends. The germline V gene encodes CDR1 SGHDN and CDR2 FVKESK. The length of the CDR3 is 14 residues. The CDR3 protein is CASSQVNGEGGYTF. CDR3 nucleotides: TGTGCCAGCAGCCAAGTCAACGGTGAAGGGGGCTACACCTTC. The variable domain in full, with the rest retrieved from reference TRBV14 and TRBJ1-2, is EAGVTQFPSHSVIEKGQTVTLRCDPISGHDNLYWYRRVMGKEIKFLLHFVKESKQDESGMPNNRFLAERTGGTYSTLKVQPAELEDSGVYFCASSQVNGEGGYTFGSGTRLTVV.

CDR3 sequence (DNA): TGCGCCAGCGGGCCGGGGGCCCTTAGCAATCAGCCCCAGCATTTT. As protein: CASGPGALSNQPQHF. The chain carries TRBV4-1 and TRBJ1-5, with TRBD1 as a possible D gene (6 bases). The CDR3 contains 15 residues. CDR1 and CDR2 (germline): MGHRA, YSYEKL. The V end was cut by 8 bases, the J end by 0 bases, with 14 bases between.

V is TRBV4-2 and J is TRBJ1-4; no reliable D call. Between the trimmed V and J ends, which lost 4 bases and 0 bases, there was a span of 9 bases. Germline CDR1 and CDR2: LGHNA and YNFKEQ. This CDR3 contains 15 residues. CDR3 in DNA: TGTGCCAGCAGCCGCTCCCATGCAACTAATGAAAAACTGTTTTTT. Translated: CASSRSHATNEKLFF.

The chain combines TRBV20-1 with TRBJ2-5; 11 nucleotides agree with TRBD1. This CDR3 has 14 amino acids. CDR1 is DFQATT, CDR2 SNEGSKA, per germline (reference sequence). V lost 3 bases, J lost 5 bases, and 5 bases stayed unmatched. CDR3 sequence (DNA): TGCAGTGCTAGTTGGACAGGGGGCATGGAGACCCAGTACTTC. Translating it yields CSASWTGGMETQYF.

The chain links TRBV6-5 to TRBJ2-7; D uncertain. Germline loops: CDR1 MNHEY, CDR2 SVGAGI. Trimming stripped 0 bases from V and 9 bases from J, with 12 bases between. This CDR3 is 13 amino acids long. CDR3 in amino acids: CASSYSLESGQYF. The CDR3 region has the DNA TGTGCCAGCAGTTACTCGCTCGAATCTGGGCAGTACTTC.

Only one count was recorded for this clone. The chain recombines TRBV27 with TRBJ2-7; TRBD1 matches at 8 bases. This CDR3 has 15 amino acids. Germline lookup yields CDR1 MNHEY and CDR2 SMNVEV (reference sequence). Losses at the gene ends were 4 bases for V and 2 bases for J; bases not matched to a gene: 7. CDR3 sequence: CASSSHRTGTYEQYF. CDR3 DNA sequence: TGTGCCAGCAGTTCACACCGGACAGGGACCTACGAGCAGTACTTC.

A single count supports this clone. The rearrangement joins TRBV15 to TRBJ2-5, with TRBD1 matching over 10 bases. Germline V gene data show CDR1 as LNHNV and CDR2 as YYDKDF (reference sequence). J lost 4 bases, V lost 2 bases, and 10 bases had no gene match. The CDR3 spans 17 residues. The CDR3 nucleotides read TGTGCCACCAGCAGACCTGACAGGGGGCTACTCCCAGAGACCCAGTACTTC. Protein: CATSRPDRGLLPETQYF.

The rearrangement joins TRBV4-3 to TRBJ2-2; D uncertain. CDR1 and CDR2 from the germline V gene are LGHNA and YSLEER. The CDR3 runs 16 residues. V was pared by 4 bases and J by 3 bases, with 15 bases between. The CDR3 region is CASSPWGSGHTGELFF. The CDR3 DNA reads TGCGCCAGCAGCCCCTGGGGTTCCGGGCACACCGGGGAGCTGTTTTTT.

This chain links TRBV30 with TRBJ1-2; D possibly corresponds to TRBD1 (5 bases). Trimming stripped 5 bases from V and 6 bases from J, with 16 bases between. This CDR3 contains 13 residues. The germline CDR1 and CDR2 sequences are GTSNPN and SVGIG (reference sequence). CDR3 in amino acids: CAWQSGRADGYTF. CDR3 bases: TGTGCCTGGCAATCGGGCAGGGCGGATGGCTACACCTTC.

A remark on this clone: The same CDR3 is also encoded by other DNA sequences in this sample. The rearrangement joins TRBV7-2 to TRBJ2-3; D not resolved. The V end lost 2 bases, the J end lost 2 bases, and 5 bases lay between the germline ends. There are 13 residues in the CDR3. Germline CDR1 reads SGHTA; CDR2 reads FQGNSA. In nucleotides, the CDR3 is TGTGCCAGCAGCTTATCCCCCACAGATACGCAGTATTTT. Protein sequence: CASSLSPTDTQYF.

The CDR3 here is CASSGDTEAFF. In DNA, the CDR3 is TGTGCCAGCAGTGGAGACACTGAAGCTTTCTTT. The chain links TRBV6-6 to TRBJ1-1; no clear D gene. The germline CDR1 and CDR2 sequences are MNHNY and SVGAGI (reference sequence). Trimming cost V 5 bases and J 3 bases, with 4 bases left between them. There are 11 residues in the CDR3.

The chain uses TRBV7-3 and TRBJ2-7; 10 bases agree with TRBD2. In germline, CDR1 is SGHTA, CDR2 FQGTGA. This CDR3 contains 16 residues. Losses at the gene ends were 5 bases for V and 0 bases for J; bases not matched to a gene: 7. In nucleotides, the CDR3 is TGTGCCAGCAGCCCACGCCTAGCGGGGGACTCCTACGAGCAGTACTTC. Its translation: CASSPRLAGDSYEQYF.

This chain links TRBV5-4 with TRBJ2-3; 10 nucleotides line up with TRBD2. Germline values: CDR1 SGHNT, CDR2 YYREEE (reference sequence). J lost 8 bases, V lost 0 bases, and 3 bases had no gene match. This CDR3 comprises 14 residues. CDR3 sequence: CASSLGTSGPTQYF. CDR3 in DNA: TGTGCCAGCAGCTTGGGGACTAGCGGCCCTACGCAGTATTTT.

The chain links TRBV6-6 to TRBJ2-7; possibly TRBD2 for D (5 bases). CDR1 and CDR2 (germline): MNHNY, SVGAGI (reference sequence). V was pared by 0 bases and J by 5 bases, with 11 bases between. This CDR3 comprises 14 residues. The CDR3: CASSYSEESHEQYF. CDR3 nucleotides: TGTGCCAGCAGTTACTCGGAGGAGTCCCACGAGCAGTACTTC.

The chain carries TRBV27 and TRBJ2-7; D ambiguous. V was pared by 0 bases and J by 2 bases, with 11 bases between. Germline V gene lookup returns CDR1 MNHEY and CDR2 SMNVEV (reference sequence). The CDR3 runs 15 residues. The DNA of the CDR3 is TGTGCCAGCAGTTTATCGAAGCAGGAGACCTACGAGCAGTACTTC. This encodes CASSLSKQETYEQYF.

This chain links TRBV11-2 with TRBJ2-7; D unresolved. Trimming shortened V by 5 bases and J by 3 bases, and 17 bases separated the two germline ends. There are 15 residues in the CDR3. Germline V gene lookup returns CDR1 SGHAT and CDR2 FQNNGV. CDR3 sequence: CASSPGPILDYEQYF. Here the CDR3 DNA reads TGTGCCAGCAGCCCCGGGCCCATACTTGACTACGAGCAGTACTTC.

The rearrangement joins TRBV5-4 to TRBJ2-5; 12 bases fit TRBD1. Looked up from germline, CDR1 is SGHNT and CDR2 is YYREEE (reference sequence). CDR3 length: 15 amino acids. V was clipped by 0 bases and J by 5 bases; unmatched bases: 2. The CDR3 DNA sequence: TGTGCCAGCAGCTTGGTGGGACAGGGGGCTGAGACCCAGTACTTC. Protein sequence: CASSLVGQGAETQYF.

J is TRBJ1-5 and V is TRBV30; D might be TRBD1 (5 bases). V lost 2 bases to trimming and J lost 5 bases, with 16 bases between them. CDR1 GTSNPN and CDR2 SVGIG come from the germline V gene (reference sequence). This CDR3 is 15 amino acids long. CDR3 loop: CAWSRGGGFYQPQHF. In DNA form, the CDR3 reads TGTGCCTGGAGTCGTGGGGGGGGGTTTTATCAGCCCCAGCATTTT.

In DNA, the CDR3 is TGTGCCAGCAGTGGGGACAGGAGAGATACGCAGTATTTT. This codes for CASSGDRRDTQYF. The V gene is TRBV12-3 or TRBV12-4, the J gene TRBJ2-3, with 8 bases that match TRBD1. The CDR3 contains 13 residues. Trimming took 5 bases from V and 5 from J; bases not matched to a gene: 3.

This clone appeared a few times. The CDR3 is CASSQDRGGDQPQHF. In DNA form, the CDR3 reads TGTGCCAGCAGCCAAGACCGGGGCGGGGATCAGCCCCAGCATTTT. The chain is built from TRBV4-2 and TRBJ1-5; D is possibly TRBD1 (5 bases). V lost 0 bases, J lost 5 bases, and 11 bases lay in between. The germline CDR1 and CDR2 sequences are LGHNA and YNFKEQ. This CDR3 has 15 amino acids.

The V and J genes are TRBV7-9 and TRBJ2-7; 11 positions match TRBD2. CDR1 is SEHNR and CDR2 is FQNEAQ in the germline V gene (reference sequence). This CDR3 has 16 residues. Germline trimming cut 0 bases from V and 5 bases from J; bases unmatched to any gene: 6. The DNA of the CDR3 is TGTGCCAGCAGCTTAGCGTATAGCGGGAGGGTAAACGAGCAGTACTTC. Translation gives CASSLAYSGRVNEQYF.

This chain connects TRBV5-5 to TRBJ2-5; D is undetermined. V was trimmed by 0 bases and J by 3 bases, leaving 6 bases between them. CDR1 and CDR2 (germline): SGHKS, YYEKEE (reference sequence). The CDR3 consists of 13 residues. The CDR3 region has the DNA TGTGCCAGCAGCTTGGCCTGGAAAGAGACCCAGTACTTC. Protein sequence: CASSLAWKETQYF.

The chain carries TRBV7-2 and TRBJ1-5, with no clear D. Per the germline V gene, CDR1 is SGHTA and CDR2 is FQGNSA. Deletions cut 2 bases from V and 11 bases from J, with 13 bases between. The length of the CDR3 is 13 residues. DNA for the CDR3: TGTGCCAGCAGCTTACCGGGTGTTATGGCCCAGCATTTT. Translating it yields CASSLPGVMAQHF.

This clone appeared once. The chain combines TRBV3-1 (or the pseudogene TRBV3-2) with TRBJ1-2; 8 bases align to TRBD1. This CDR3 contains 15 residues. The V gene's germline CDR1 is LGHDT and CDR2 YNNKEL (reference sequence). J was trimmed by 4 bases and V by 1 base; bases with no gene match: 5. The CDR3: CASSQGRTGTYGYTF. CDR3 nucleotides: TGTGCCAGCAGCCAAGGGAGGACAGGGACCTATGGCTACACCTTC.

The chain combines TRBV7-2 with TRBJ2-3, with 9 bases matching TRBD1. Looked up from germline, CDR1 is SGHTA and CDR2 is FQGNSA. V shed 3 bases and J 4 bases; nucleotides not matched to a gene: 5. CDR3 length: 15 residues. Here the CDR3 DNA reads TGTGCCAGCAGCTTGGGACAGGGTGGAGCAGATACGCAGTATTTT. Residues: CASSLGQGGADTQYF.

This chain uses TRBV5-1 with TRBJ1-5; D ambiguous. The V gene's germline CDR1 is SGHRS and CDR2 YFSETQ. V lost 5 bases to trimming and J lost 6 bases, with 12 bases between them. The CDR3 covers 13 residues. CDR3 sequence: CASRRGEGQPQHF. The CDR3 DNA reads as TGCGCCAGCAGGCGGGGAGAGGGTCAGCCCCAGCATTTT.

The rearrangement uses TRBV19 and TRBJ1-6; TRBD1 aligns across 7 bases. The V gene's germline CDR1 is LNHDA and CDR2 SQIVND (reference sequence). The CDR3 length is 16 residues. The ends lost 6 bases at V and 5 bases at J; junction bases unmatched: 10. The CDR3 DNA reads TGTGCCAGTAGCCCACCGCCCGGGACAGATAATTCACCCCTCCACTTT. Translated, it gives CASSPPPGTDNSPLHF.

The chain joins TRBV19 to TRBJ1-5, with TRBD1 as a possible D gene (5 bases). From germline, CDR1 is LNHDA and CDR2 SQIVND (reference sequence). The length of the CDR3 is 14 residues. V lost 9 bases and J lost 0, with 12 bases in between. CDR3 DNA sequence: TGTGCCAGCCCCGGGACCCATAGCAATCAGCCCCAGCATTTT. It codes for CASPGTHSNQPQHF.

V usage is TRBV6-5 and J usage is TRBJ2-7, with D hard to call. Trimming took off 0 bases at V and 1 base at J, with 10 bases between the two ends. This CDR3 has 15 residues. Germline loops: CDR1 MNHEY, CDR2 SVGAGI. The CDR3 here is CASSYSNQPSYEQYF. Here the CDR3 DNA reads TGTGCCAGCAGTTACTCGAATCAGCCGTCCTACGAGCAGTACTTC.